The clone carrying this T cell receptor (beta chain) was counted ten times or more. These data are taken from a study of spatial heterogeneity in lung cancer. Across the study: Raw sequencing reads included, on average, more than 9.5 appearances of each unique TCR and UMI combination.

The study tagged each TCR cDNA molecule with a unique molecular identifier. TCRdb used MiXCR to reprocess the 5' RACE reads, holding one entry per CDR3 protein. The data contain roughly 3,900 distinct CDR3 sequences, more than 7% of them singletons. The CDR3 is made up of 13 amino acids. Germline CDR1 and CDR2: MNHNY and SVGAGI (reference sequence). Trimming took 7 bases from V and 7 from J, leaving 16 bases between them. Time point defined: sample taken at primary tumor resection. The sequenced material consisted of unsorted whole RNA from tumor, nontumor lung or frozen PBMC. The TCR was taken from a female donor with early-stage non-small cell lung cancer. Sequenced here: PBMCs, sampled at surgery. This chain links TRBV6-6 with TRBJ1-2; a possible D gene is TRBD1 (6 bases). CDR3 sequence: CASTQKGGAGYTF. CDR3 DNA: TGTGCCAGCACCCAAAAGGGGGGGGCTGGCTACACCTTC.